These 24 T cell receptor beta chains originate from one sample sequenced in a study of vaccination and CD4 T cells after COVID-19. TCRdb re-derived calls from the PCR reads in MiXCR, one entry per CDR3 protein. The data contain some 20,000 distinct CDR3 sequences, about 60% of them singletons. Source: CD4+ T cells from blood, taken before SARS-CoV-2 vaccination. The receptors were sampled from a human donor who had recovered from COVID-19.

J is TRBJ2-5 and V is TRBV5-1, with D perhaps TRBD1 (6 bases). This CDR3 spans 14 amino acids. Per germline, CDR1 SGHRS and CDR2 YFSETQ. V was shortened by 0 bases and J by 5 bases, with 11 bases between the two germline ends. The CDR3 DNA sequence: TGCGCCAGCAGCTTGGACAGGGTCGGGGAGACCCAGTACTTC. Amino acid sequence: CASSLDRVGETQYF.

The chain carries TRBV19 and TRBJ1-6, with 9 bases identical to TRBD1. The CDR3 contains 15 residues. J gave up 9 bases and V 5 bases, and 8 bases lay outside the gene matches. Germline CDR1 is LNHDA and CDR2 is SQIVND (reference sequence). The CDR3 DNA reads TGTGCCAGTAGTCCCGACAGGGGGGAATCTTCACCCCTCCACTTT. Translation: CASSPDRGESSPLHF.

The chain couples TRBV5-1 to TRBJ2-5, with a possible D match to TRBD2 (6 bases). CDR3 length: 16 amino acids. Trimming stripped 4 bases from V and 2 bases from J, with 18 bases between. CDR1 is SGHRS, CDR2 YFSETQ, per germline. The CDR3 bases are TGCGCCAGCAGCGGCGCGGGAAAAGGCCTACAAGAGACCCAGTACTTC. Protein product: CASSGAGKGLQETQYF.

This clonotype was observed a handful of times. The CDR3 nucleotides are TGTGCCAGCAGTTTCCGGGACAGAAATTCACCCCTCCACTTT. Residues: CASSFRDRNSPLHF. The chain links TRBV6-5 to TRBJ1-6; 7 bases are shared with TRBD1. Germline V gene lookup returns CDR1 MNHEY and CDR2 SVGAGI. CDR3 length: 14 amino acids. After removal of 4 bases from V and 7 bases from J, the junction contained 4 bases not matched to a gene.

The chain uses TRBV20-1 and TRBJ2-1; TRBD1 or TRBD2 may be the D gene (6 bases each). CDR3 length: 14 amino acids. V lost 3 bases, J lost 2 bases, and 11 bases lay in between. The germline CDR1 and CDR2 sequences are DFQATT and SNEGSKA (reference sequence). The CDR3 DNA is TGCAGTGCTAGCCCCGGGGGCACCTACAATGAGCAGTTCTTC. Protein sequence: CSASPGGTYNEQFF.

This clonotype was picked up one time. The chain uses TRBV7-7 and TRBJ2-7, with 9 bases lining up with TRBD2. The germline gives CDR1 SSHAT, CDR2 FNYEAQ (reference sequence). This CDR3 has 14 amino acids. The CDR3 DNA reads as TGTGCTAGTTTCAGCGGAGCGGGAGGCTACGAGCAGTACTTC. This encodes CASFSGAGGYEQYF.

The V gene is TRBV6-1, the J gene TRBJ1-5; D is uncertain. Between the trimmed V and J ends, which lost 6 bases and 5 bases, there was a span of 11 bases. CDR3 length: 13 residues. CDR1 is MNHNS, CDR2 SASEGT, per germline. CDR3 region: CASSRMEDQPQHF. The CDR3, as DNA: TGTGCCAGCAGCCGGATGGAGGATCAGCCCCAGCATTTT.

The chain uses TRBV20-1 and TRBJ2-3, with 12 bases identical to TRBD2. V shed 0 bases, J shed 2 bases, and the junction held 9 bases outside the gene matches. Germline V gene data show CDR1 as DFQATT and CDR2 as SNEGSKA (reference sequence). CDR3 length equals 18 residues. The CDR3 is CSARDPRGLAGNTDTQYF. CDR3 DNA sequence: TGCAGTGCTAGAGATCCAAGAGGACTAGCGGGGAACACAGATACGCAGTATTTT.

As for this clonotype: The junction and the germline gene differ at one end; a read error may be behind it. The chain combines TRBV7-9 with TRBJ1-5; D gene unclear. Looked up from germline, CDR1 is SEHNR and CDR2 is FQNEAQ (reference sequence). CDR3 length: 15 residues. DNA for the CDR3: TGTGCCGGCAGCCTCGACGGACTGGAGAATCAGCCCCAGCATTTT. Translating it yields CAGSLDGLENQPQHF.

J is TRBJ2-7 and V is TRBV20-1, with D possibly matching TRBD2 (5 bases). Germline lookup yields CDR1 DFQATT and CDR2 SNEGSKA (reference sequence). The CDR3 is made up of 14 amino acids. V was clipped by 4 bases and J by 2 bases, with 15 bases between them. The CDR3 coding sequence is TGCAGTGCTACCCGGAGGACGAACCCCTACGAGCAGTACTTC. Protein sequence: CSATRRTNPYEQYF.

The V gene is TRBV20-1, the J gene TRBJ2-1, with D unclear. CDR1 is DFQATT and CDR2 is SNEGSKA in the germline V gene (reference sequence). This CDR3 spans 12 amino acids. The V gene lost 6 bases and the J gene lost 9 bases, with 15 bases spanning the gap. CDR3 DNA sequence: TGCAGTGCGAACGTCCCCCCCAGTGAGCAGTTCTTC. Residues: CSANVPPSEQFF.

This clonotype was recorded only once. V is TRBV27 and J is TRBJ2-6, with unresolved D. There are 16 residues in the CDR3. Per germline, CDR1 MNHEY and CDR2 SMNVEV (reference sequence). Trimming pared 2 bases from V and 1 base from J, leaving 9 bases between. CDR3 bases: TGTGCCAGCAGTTTAGACGGTTGGTCTGGGGCCAACGTCCTGACTTTC. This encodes CASSLDGWSGANVLTF.

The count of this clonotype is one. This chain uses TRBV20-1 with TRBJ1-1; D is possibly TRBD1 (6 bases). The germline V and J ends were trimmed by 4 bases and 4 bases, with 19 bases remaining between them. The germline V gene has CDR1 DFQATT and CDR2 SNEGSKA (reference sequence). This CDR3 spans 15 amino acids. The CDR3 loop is CSATNRAGVPTEAFF. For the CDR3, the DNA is TGCAGTGCTACAAACAGGGCGGGAGTGCCCACTGAAGCTTTCTTT.

CDR3 coding DNA: TGTGCCATCAGTTTCCTTACTATTAGGGGCCGCGAGCAGTACTTC. Translating it yields CAISFLTIRGREQYF. The rearrangement links TRBV10-3 to TRBJ2-7, with D perhaps matching TRBD1 (5 bases). Germline CDR1 reads ENHRY; CDR2 reads SYGVKD. The CDR3 extends over 15 amino acids. The ends were cut back, 5 bases at V and 6 bases at J, with 20 bases in the middle.

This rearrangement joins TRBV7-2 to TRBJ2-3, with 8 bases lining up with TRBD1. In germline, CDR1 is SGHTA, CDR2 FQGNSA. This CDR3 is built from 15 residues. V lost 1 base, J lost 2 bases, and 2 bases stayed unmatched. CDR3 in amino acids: CASSLGTGHTDTQYF. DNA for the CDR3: TGTGCCAGCAGCTTAGGGACAGGGCACACAGATACGCAGTATTTT.

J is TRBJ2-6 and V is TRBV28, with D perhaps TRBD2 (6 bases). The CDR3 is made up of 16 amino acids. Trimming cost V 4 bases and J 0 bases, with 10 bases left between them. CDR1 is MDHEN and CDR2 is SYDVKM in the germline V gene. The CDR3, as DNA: TGTGCCAGCAGTTCGGGAGAGAGCTCTGGGGCCAACGTCCTGACTTTC. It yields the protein CASSSGESSGANVLTF. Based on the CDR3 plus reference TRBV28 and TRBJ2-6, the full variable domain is DVKVTQSSRYLVKRTGEKVFLECVQDMDHENMFWYRQDPGLGLRLIYFSYDVKMKEKGDIPEGYSVSREKKERFSLILESASTNQTSMYLCASSSGESSGANVLTFGAGSRLTVL.

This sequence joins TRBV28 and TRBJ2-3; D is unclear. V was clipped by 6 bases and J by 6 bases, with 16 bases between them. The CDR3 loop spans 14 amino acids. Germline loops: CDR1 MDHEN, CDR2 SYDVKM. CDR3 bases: TGTGCCAGCAGCAAAGGACCTGATAGGGATACGCAGTATTTT. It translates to CASSKGPDRDTQYF.

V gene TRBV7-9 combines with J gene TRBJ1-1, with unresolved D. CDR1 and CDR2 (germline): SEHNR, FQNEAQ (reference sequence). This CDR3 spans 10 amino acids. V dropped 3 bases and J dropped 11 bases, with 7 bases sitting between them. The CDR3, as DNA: TGTGCCAGCAGCTTGTTGGTGGCTTTCTTT. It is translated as CASSLLVAFF.

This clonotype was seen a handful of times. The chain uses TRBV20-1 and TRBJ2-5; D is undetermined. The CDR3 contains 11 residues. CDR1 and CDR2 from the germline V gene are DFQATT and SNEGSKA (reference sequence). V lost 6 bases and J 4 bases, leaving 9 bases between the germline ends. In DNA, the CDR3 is TGCAGTGCCACTTTGGGAGAGACCCAGTACTTC. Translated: CSATLGETQYF.

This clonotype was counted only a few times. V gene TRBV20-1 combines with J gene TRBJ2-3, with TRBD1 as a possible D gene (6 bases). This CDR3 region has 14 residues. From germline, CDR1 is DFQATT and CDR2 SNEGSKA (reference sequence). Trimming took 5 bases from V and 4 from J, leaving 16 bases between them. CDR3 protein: CSAANRVGADTQYF. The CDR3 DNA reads TGCAGTGCTGCGAACAGGGTCGGGGCAGATACGCAGTATTTT.

DNA of the CDR3: TGTGCCAGCAGCTTAAGCCCGTCGTCTGGGGAGCTGTTTTTT. It is translated as CASSLSPSSGELFF. J is TRBJ2-2 and V is TRBV7-2, with D hard to call. CDR3 length: 14 residues. Germline V CDR1 and CDR2: SGHTA, FQGNSA. The V end was cut by 2 bases, the J end by 8 bases, with 12 bases between.

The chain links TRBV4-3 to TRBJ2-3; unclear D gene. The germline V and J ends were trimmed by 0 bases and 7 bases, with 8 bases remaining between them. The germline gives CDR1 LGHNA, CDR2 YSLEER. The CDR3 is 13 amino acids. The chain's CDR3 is CASSQETANTQYF. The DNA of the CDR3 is TGCGCCAGCAGCCAAGAAACGGCAAATACGCAGTATTTT.

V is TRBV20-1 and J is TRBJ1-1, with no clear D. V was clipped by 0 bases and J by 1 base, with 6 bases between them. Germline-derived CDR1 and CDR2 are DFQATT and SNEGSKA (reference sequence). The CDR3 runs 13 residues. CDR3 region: CSARDLGNTEAFF. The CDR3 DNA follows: TGCAGTGCTAGAGATCTGGGGAACACTGAAGCTTTCTTT.

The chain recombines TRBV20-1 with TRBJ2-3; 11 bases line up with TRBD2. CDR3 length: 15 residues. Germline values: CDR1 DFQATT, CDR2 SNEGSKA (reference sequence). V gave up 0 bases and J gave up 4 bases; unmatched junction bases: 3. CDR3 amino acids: CSARDASGGPDTQYF. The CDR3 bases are TGCAGTGCTAGAGATGCTAGCGGGGGGCCAGATACGCAGTATTTT.